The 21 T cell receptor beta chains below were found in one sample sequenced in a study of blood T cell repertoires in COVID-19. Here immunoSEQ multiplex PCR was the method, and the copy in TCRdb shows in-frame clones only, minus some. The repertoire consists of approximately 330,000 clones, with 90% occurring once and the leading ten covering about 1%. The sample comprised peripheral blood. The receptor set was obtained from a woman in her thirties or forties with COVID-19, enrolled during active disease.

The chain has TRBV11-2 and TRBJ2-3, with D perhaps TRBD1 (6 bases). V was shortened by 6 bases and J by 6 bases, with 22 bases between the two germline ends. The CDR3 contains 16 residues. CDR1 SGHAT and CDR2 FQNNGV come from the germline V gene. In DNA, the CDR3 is TGTGCCAGCAGACCCAGCAGGGGAAGGGTCGGGGATACGCAGTATTTT. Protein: CASRPSRGRVGDTQYF.

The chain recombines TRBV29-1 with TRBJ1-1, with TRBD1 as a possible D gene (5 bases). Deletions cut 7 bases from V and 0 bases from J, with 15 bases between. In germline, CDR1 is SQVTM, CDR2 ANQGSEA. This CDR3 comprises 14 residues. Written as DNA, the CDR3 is TGCAGCGCGGTAGTTGCAGGGATGAACACTGAAGCTTTCTTT. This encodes CSAVVAGMNTEAFF.

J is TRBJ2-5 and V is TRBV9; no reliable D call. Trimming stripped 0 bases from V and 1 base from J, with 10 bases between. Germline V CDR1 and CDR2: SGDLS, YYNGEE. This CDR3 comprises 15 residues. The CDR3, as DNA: TGTGCCAGCAGCGTAGTGGCCGCACCCCAAGAGACCCAGTACTTC. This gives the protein CASSVVAAPQETQYF.

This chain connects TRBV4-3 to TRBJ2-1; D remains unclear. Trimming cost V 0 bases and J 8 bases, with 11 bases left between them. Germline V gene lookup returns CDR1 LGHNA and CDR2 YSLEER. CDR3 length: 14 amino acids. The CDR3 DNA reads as TGCGCCAGCAGCCAAGATTCTGAGGTAGATGAGCAGTTCTTC. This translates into CASSQDSEVDEQFF.

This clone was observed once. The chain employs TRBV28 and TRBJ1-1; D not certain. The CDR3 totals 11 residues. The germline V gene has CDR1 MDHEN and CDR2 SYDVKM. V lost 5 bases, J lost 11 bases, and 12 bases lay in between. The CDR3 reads CASSTQRVAFF. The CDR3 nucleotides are TGTGCCAGCAGTACCCAGCGAGTCGCTTTCTTT.

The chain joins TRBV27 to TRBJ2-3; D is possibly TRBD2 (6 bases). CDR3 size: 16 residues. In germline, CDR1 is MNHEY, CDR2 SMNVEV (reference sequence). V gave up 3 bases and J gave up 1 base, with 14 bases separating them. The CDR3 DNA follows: TGTGCCAGCAGTTTCCGCCCGACTAGTGGCACAGATACGCAGTATTTT. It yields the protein CASSFRPTSGTDTQYF.

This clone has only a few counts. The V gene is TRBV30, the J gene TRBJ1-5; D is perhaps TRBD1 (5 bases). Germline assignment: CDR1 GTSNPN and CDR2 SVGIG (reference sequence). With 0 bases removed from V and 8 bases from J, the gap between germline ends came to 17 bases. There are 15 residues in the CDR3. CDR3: CAWSVHSPGVKPQHF. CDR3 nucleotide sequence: TGTGCCTGGAGTGTACACTCTCCGGGGGTGAAGCCCCAGCATTTT.

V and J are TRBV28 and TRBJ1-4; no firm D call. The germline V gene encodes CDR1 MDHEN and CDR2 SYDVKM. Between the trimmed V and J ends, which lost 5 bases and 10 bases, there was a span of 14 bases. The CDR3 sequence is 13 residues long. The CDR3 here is CASSPQSLGKLFF. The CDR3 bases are TGTGCCAGCAGTCCACAGAGCCTGGGAAAACTGTTTTTT.

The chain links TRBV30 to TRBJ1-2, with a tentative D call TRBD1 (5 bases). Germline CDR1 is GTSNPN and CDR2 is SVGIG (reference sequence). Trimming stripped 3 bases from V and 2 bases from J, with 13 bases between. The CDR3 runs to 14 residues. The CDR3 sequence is CAWRIQGFNYGYTF. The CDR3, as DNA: TGTGCCTGGAGGATTCAGGGATTCAACTATGGCTACACCTTC.

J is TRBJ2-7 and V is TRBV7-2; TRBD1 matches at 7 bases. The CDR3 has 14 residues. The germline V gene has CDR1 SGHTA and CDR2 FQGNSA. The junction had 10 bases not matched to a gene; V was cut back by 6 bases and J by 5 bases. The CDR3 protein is CASSSLDRSHEQYF. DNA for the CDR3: TGTGCCAGCAGTTCCCTGGACAGGAGCCACGAGCAGTACTTC.

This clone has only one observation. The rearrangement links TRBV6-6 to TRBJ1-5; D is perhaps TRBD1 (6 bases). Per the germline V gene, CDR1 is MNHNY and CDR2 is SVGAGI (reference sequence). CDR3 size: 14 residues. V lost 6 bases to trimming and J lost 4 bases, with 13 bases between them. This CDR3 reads CASRGGGENQPQHF. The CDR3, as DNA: TGTGCCAGCAGAGGGGGTGGGGAAAATCAGCCCCAGCATTTT.

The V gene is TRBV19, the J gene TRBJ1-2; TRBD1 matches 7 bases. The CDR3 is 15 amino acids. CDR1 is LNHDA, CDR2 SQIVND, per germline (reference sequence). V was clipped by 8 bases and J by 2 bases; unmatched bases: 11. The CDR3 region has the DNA TGTGCCAGTGAAACAGGGGCGGAGATCAACTATGGCTACACCTTC. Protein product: CASETGAEINYGYTF.

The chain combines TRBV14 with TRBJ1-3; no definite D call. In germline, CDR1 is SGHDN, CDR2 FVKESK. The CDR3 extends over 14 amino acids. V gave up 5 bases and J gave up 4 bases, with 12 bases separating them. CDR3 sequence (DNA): TGTGCCAGCAGCGCGCGTGGAGCCGGAAACACCATATATTTT. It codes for CASSARGAGNTIYF.

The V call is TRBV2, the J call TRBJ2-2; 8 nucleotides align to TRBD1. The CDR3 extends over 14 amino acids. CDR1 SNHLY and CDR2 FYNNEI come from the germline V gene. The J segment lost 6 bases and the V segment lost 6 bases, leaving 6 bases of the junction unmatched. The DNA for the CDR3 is TGTGCCAGCAGCTGGGACAGGACACCCGGGGAGCTGTTTTTT. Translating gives CASSWDRTPGELFF.

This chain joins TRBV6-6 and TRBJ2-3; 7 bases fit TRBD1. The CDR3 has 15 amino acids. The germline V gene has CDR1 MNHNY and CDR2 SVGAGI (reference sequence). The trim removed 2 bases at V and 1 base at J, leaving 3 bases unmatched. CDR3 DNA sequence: TGTGCCAGCAGTTACGTGGGGACAGGCACAGATACGCAGTATTTT. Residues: CASSYVGTGTDTQYF.

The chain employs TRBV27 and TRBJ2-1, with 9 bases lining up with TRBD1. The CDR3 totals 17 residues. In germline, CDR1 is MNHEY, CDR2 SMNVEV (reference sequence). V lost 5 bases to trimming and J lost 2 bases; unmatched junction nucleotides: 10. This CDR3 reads CASSTPPGQGTYNEQFF. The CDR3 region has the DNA TGTGCCAGCAGTACTCCCCCGGGACAGGGAACCTACAATGAGCAGTTCTTC.

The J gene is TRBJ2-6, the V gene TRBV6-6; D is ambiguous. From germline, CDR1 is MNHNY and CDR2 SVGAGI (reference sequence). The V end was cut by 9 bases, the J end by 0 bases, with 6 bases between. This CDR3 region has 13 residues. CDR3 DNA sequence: TGTGCCAGTGGGCGCTCTGGGGCCAACGTCCTGACTTTC. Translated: CASGRSGANVLTF.

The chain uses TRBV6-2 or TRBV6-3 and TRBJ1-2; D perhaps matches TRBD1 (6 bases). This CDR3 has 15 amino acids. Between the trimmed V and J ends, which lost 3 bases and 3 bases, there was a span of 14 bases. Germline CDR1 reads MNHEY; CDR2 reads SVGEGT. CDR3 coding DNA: TGTGCCAGCAGTTATTCGCAGGGGTCGGACTATGGCTACACCTTC. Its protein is CASSYSQGSDYGYTF.

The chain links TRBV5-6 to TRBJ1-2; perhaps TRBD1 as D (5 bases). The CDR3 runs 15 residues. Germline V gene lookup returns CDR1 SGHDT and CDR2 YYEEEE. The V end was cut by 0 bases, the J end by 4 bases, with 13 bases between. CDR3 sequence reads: CASSLGGREVYGYTF. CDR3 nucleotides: TGTGCCAGCAGCTTGGGCGGCAGGGAGGTCTATGGCTACACCTTC. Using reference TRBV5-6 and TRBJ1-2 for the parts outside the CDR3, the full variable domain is DAGVTQSPTHLIKTRGQQVTLRCSPKSGHDTVSWYQQALGQGPQFIFQYYEEEERQRGNFPDRFSGHQFPNYSSELNVNALLLGDSALYLCASSLGGREVYGYTFGSGTRLTVV.

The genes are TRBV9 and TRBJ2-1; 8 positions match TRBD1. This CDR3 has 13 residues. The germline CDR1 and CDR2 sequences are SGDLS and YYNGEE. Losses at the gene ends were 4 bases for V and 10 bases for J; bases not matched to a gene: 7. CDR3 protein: CASSTRQGREQFF. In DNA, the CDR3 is TGTGCCAGCAGCACCCGACAGGGGAGAGAGCAGTTCTTC.

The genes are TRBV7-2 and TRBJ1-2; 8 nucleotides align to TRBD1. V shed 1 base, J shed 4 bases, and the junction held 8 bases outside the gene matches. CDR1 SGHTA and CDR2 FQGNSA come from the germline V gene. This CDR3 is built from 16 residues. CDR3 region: CASSLDTGGQAYGYTF. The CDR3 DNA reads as TGTGCCAGCAGCTTAGATACAGGGGGGCAGGCCTATGGCTACACCTTC.